These 2 T cell receptor beta chains were all obtained from the same sample, sequenced in a study of T cells expressing NK-cell markers. Following a re-call of the 5' RACE reads, TCRdb has one entry per CDR3 protein and lacks DNA. The listing contains some 150,000 distinct CDR3 sequences. Sequencing input: blood T cells: a sorted CD56 or NKG2C T cell subset, CD4+ or CD8+ T cells, or bulk PBMC T cells (not recorded which). The receptors stem from a man younger than 30 in good health.

The rearrangement uses TRBV20-1 and TRBJ2-1; with no DNA, the TCRdb D assignment of TRBD2 cannot be verified. The V gene's germline CDR1 is DFQATT and CDR2 SNEGSKA (reference sequence). The CDR3 loop spans 15 amino acids. CDR3 sequence: CSARETSGDYNEQFF.

The chain couples TRBV7-6 to TRBJ2-5; TCRdb's D gene call, TRBD1, goes unchecked for lack of DNA. The CDR3 contains 14 residues. Germline CDR1 reads SGHVS; CDR2 reads FNYEAQ. The CDR3 protein is CASSLYRGQETQYF.